The source of this T cell receptor beta chain is a study of T cell responses to AZD1222 COVID-19 vaccine. General study results and limits: Seropositive AZD1222 recipients at baseline numbered only five or six. Donors, mostly white British, included more females; clonal diversity was possibly underestimated. Unmutated variant regions reportedly attract nearly half of all spike-specific TCRs.

Between the trimmed V and J ends, which lost 6 bases and 5 bases, there was a span of 11 bases. This CDR3 contains 13 residues. A remark on this clone: Its antigen is still unknown.

TCRdb's copy holds only in-frame clones and misses some; the assay was immunoSEQ multiplex PCR. The sample carries about 39,000 clones, approximately 88% recorded once. This chain links TRBV12-3 or TRBV12-4 with TRBJ2-1; no reliable D call. Sample: peripheral blood, taken 28 days after the second dose of the MenACWY control vaccine. The sequence was collected from an adult who received the MenACWY meningococcal vaccine as a control. CDR3 nucleotides: TGTGCCAGCAGGGCGGACGGAAACAATGAGCAGTTCTTC. Its translation is CASRADGNNEQFF.